These T cell receptor beta chains were read from a single sample in a study of beta chain features in type 1 diabetes. This table comes from immunoSEQ multiplex PCR, and its TCRdb copy is limited to in-frame clones, with some not included. The sample contains 850,000 to 900,000 clones, under 20% of which appear only once. The sample taken for sequencing was naive CD4+ T cells from blood. The receptors were sampled from a woman between 18 and 29 years old in good health. The CDR3 runs from the conserved cysteine through the conserved F or W. The D gene is left open where the match is weak. Only some rows state a clone size, as once, few, many or a class for expanded clones.

-,TRBV14,-,17,TRBJ2-4,CASSQNQGGLAKNIQYF,TGTGCCAGCAGCCAAAATCAGGGTGGGCTAGCCAAAAACATTCAGTACTTC
few,TRBV2,TRBD2,15,TRBJ2-7,CASSLTSGRLYEQYF,TGTGCCAGCAGTTTGACTAGCGGGAGGCTATACGAGCAGTACTTC
-,TRBV7-2,-,14,TRBJ2-7,CASSLVLEGYEQYF,TGTGCCAGCAGCTTAGTTTTGGAGGGCTACGAGCAGTACTTC
-,TRBV5-4,-,13,TRBJ1-3,CASSLATENTIYF,TGTGCCAGCAGCTTGGCGACTGAAAACACCATATATTTT
-,TRBV5-1,-,13,TRBJ2-1,CASSLDRDNEQFF,TGCGCCAGCAGCTTGGACAGGGACAATGAGCAGTTCTTC
few,TRBV6-5,-,14,TRBJ2-1,CASSSIGSYNEQFF,TGTGCCAGCAGTTCCATTGGGTCATACAATGAGCAGTTCTTC
-,TRBV28,TRBD1,17,TRBJ1-5,CASSHDDRGYSNQPQHF,TGTGCCAGCAGCCACGATGACAGGGGTTATAGCAATCAGCCCCAGCATTTT
few,TRBV5-1,-,11,TRBJ2-5,CASSFLETQYF,TGCGCCAGCAGCTTTTTAGAGACCCAGTACTTC
few,TRBV5-1,-,16,TRBJ1-4,CASSLAVLATNEKLFF,TGCGCCAGCAGCTTGGCCGTTCTTGCAACTAATGAAAAACTGTTTTTT
few,TRBV4-2,-,16,TRBJ2-3,CASSPREGVYTDTQYF,TGTGCCAGCAGCCCACGGGAAGGGGTATACACAGATACGCAGTATTTT
-,TRBV5-1,TRBD1,14,TRBJ2-7,CASSLGQGAREQYF,TGCGCCAGCAGCTTGGGACAGGGGGCGCGTGAGCAGTACTTC
-,TRBV5-1,TRBD2,15,TRBJ2-7,CASSSRLAGTYEQYF,TGCGCCAGCAGCTCAAGACTAGCGGGGACCTACGAGCAGTACTTC
-,TRBV4-2,-,15,TRBJ2-2,CASSQETQYPGELFF,TGTGCCAGCAGCCAAGAGACTCAGTACCCCGGGGAGCTGTTTTTT
-,TRBV20-1,-,11,TRBJ2-3,CSAVRTDTQYF,TGCAGTGCTGTCCGCACAGATACGCAGTATTTT
few,TRBV7-3,TRBD1,16,TRBJ2-1,CASSLKWATGHNEQFF,TGTGCCAGCAGCTTAAAGTGGGCGACAGGGCACAATGAGCAGTTCTTC
few,TRBV2,-,14,TRBJ2-1,CASSLTSFYNEQFF,TGTGCCAGCAGTCTAACTAGTTTCTACAATGAGCAGTTCTTC
few,TRBV7-2,TRBD1,14,TRBJ2-7,CASSPRTGWYEQYF,TGTGCCAGCAGCCCCAGGACAGGGTGGTACGAGCAGTACTTC
-,TRBV19,TRBD2,15,TRBJ2-1,CASSIGLAETNEQFF,TGTGCCAGTAGTATTGGTCTAGCGGAAACCAATGAGCAGTTCTTC
-,TRBV6-9,-,13,TRBJ2-1,CASSRKAYNEQFF,TGTGCCAGCAGTCGAAAAGCTTACAATGAGCAGTTCTTC
-,TRBV7-2,-,14,TRBJ2-1,CASGPSGSYNEQFF,TGTGCCAGCGGTCCCTCCGGCTCCTACAATGAGCAGTTCTTC
-,TRBV25-1,TRBD1,18,TRBJ2-2,CASSDLIWDRGAPGELFF,TGTGCCAGCAGTGATCTGATATGGGACAGGGGTGCACCCGGGGAGCTGTTTTTT
few,TRBV5-5,-,14,TRBJ2-1,CASTLLRAYNEQFF,TGTGCCAGCACACTGCTTCGGGCCTACAATGAGCAGTTCTTC
few,TRBV18,-,14,TRBJ2-7,CASSPAGPPYEQYF,TGTGCCAGCTCACCGGCAGGGCCCCCCTACGAGCAGTACTTC
-,TRBV12-5,-,13,TRBJ2-1,CASGWDSYNEQFF,TGTGCTAGTGGCTGGGATTCCTACAATGAGCAGTTCTTC
-,TRBV28,TRBD1,15,TRBJ2-7,CASSSPGQGVWEQYF,TGTGCCAGCAGTTCGCCGGGACAGGGGGTATGGGAGCAGTACTTC
-,TRBV18,TRBD1,14,TRBJ2-7,CASSPTGQGYEQYF,TGTGCCAGCTCACCAACGGGACAGGGCTACGAGCAGTACTTC
-,TRBV2,TRBD1,17,TRBJ1-4,CASTRTGGTSTNEKLFF,TGTGCCAGTACCCGGACAGGGGGCACCTCAACTAATGAAAAACTGTTTTTT
-,TRBV9,TRBD1,15,TRBJ1-4,CASSVATGRNEKLFF,TGTGCCAGCAGCGTAGCGACAGGGCGAAATGAAAAACTGTTTTTT
once,TRBV28,-,13,TRBJ2-7,CASNDRNSYEQYF,TGTGCCAGCAACGACAGGAACTCCTACGAGCAGTACTTC
few,TRBV6-5,TRBD1,15,TRBJ1-2,CASSYLAGGDYGYTF,TGTGCCAGCAGTTATCTGGCAGGGGGCGACTATGGCTACACCTTC
-,TRBV5-1,TRBD2,14,TRBJ2-7,CASSTTSGSHEQYF,TGCGCCAGCAGCACGACTAGCGGGAGCCACGAGCAGTACTTC
few,TRBV18,TRBD2,15,TRBJ2-1,CASSRTSGSLNEQFF,TGTGCCAGCTCTCGGACTAGCGGGAGTCTCAATGAGCAGTTCTTC
few,TRBV11-2,-,14,TRBJ2-7,CASSLDQYSHEQYF,TGTGCCAGCAGCTTAGATCAGTACAGTCACGAGCAGTACTTC
-,TRBV6-1,-,13,TRBJ1-2,CASTGRANYGYTF,TGTGCCAGCACCGGGCGGGCGAACTATGGCTACACCTTC
-,TRBV18,TRBD2,14,TRBJ2-2,CASARLAGDGELFF,TGTGCCAGCGCAAGACTAGCGGGGGACGGGGAGCTGTTTTTT
-,TRBV28,TRBD2,15,TRBJ2-6,CASSAGGSGANVLTF,TGTGCCAGCAGTGCCGGGGGGTCTGGGGCCAACGTCCTGACTTTC
-,TRBV29-1,TRBD1,14,TRBJ1-2,CSVEGPTGAYGYTF,TGCAGCGTTGAAGGGCCGACAGGGGCCTATGGCTACACCTTC
-,TRBV28,-,14,TRBJ1-1,CASSSFGQSREAFF,TGTGCCAGCAGTTCCTTCGGACAGTCCCGTGAAGCTTTCTTT
few,TRBV7-3,TRBD2,13,TRBJ2-5,CASSAGAQETQYF,TGTGCCAGCAGCGCGGGAGCTCAAGAGACCCAGTACTTC
few,TRBV25-1,-,13,TRBJ1-4,CASSNVWEEKLFF,TGTGCCAGCAGTAATGTCTGGGAGGAAAAACTGTTTTTT
few,TRBV4-3,-,15,TRBJ2-5,CASSQDLHTQETQYF,TGCGCCAGCAGCCAAGATCTACACACTCAAGAGACCCAGTACTTC
-,TRBV6-1,-,16,TRBJ2-7,CASSENRQSLPYEQYF,TGTGCCAGCAGTGAAAACCGTCAGTCCCTACCCTACGAGCAGTACTTC
-,TRBV7-2,-,13,TRBJ2-7,CASSSDSSYEQYF,TGTGCCAGCAGCTCGGACAGCTCCTACGAGCAGTACTTC
few,TRBV27,-,11,TRBJ2-5,CASSLGETQYF,TGTGCCAGCAGTTTGGGAGAGACCCAGTACTTC
-,TRBV5-4,TRBD1,16,TRBJ2-1,CASSIGPGQGDNEQFF,TGTGCCAGCAGCATCGGACCGGGACAGGGGGACAATGAGCAGTTCTTC
-,TRBV28,-,18,TRBJ1-2,CASSFIGGTLKHGYGYTF,TGTGCCAGCAGTTTTATCGGCGGGACTCTAAAACACGGCTATGGCTACACCTTC
few,TRBV5-4,-,15,TRBJ2-1,CASSLGQRVYNEQFF,TGTGCCAGCAGCTTGGGCCAGCGGGTATACAATGAGCAGTTCTTC
few,TRBV6-6,-,14,TRBJ2-2,CASTMEFNTGELFF,TGTGCCAGCACCATGGAGTTTAACACCGGGGAGCTGTTTTTT
-,TRBV9,-,14,TRBJ1-3,CASSVGWTGNTIYF,TGTGCCAGCAGCGTCGGCTGGACTGGAAACACCATATATTTT
few,TRBV4-3,-,16,TRBJ2-6,CASSQLGGRGANVLTF,TGCGCCAGCAGCCAACTCGGCGGCCGGGGGGCCAACGTCCTGACTTTC
few,TRBV6-5,-,13,TRBJ2-7,CASSKSATYEQYF,TGTGCCAGCAGTAAGAGTGCCACGTACGAGCAGTACTTC
-,TRBV25-1,-,15,TRBJ2-1,CASSESFFSYNEQFF,TGTGCCAGCAGTGAGTCATTTTTTTCATACAATGAGCAGTTCTTC
-,TRBV10-3,-,16,TRBJ2-2,CAISEGAARITGELFF,TGTGCCATCAGTGAGGGGGCGGCCCGTATCACCGGGGAGCTGTTTTTT
few,TRBV28,-,13,TRBJ1-2,CATSTPGLYGYTF,TGTGCCACCTCAACCCCGGGGCTCTATGGCTACACCTTC
-,TRBV7-2,TRBD2,14,TRBJ2-7,CASSPTSGSREQYF,TGTGCCAGCAGCCCCACTAGCGGGAGTCGCGAGCAGTACTTC
-,TRBV5-4,TRBD2,16,TRBJ2-2,CASSLASGGYTGELFF,TGTGCCAGCAGCTTGGCCAGCGGGGGATACACCGGGGAGCTGTTTTTT
-,TRBV28,-,13,TRBJ2-4,CASSLYRRGRGDF,TGTGCCAGCAGTTTATATCGGCGGGGGAGGGGGGACTTC
few,TRBV10-3,-,11,TRBJ2-2,CAIKGAGELFF,TGTGCCATCAAGGGCGCCGGGGAGCTGTTTTTT
few,TRBV28,TRBD1,15,TRBJ1-5,CASSSDRGENQPQHF,TGTGCCAGCAGTTCGGACAGGGGGGAGAATCAGCCCCAGCATTTT